This TCR beta chain appears in the sequencing data of a study of T cells in Graves' hyperthyroidism and ophthalmopathy. Using around 10 ml of fresh peripheral blood, PBMCs were prepared. TCR beta CDR3 regions were amplified from RNA. The HTBI primer set drove a first-round RT-PCR of the TCR CDR3. TCRdb processed the multiplex PCR reads anew with MiXCR; each CDR3 protein has one entry. Among over 700,000 distinct CDR3 sequences, about two fifths were seen once, and the ten largest hold over 8%. This clonotype has just a few counts. Its antigen is currently unknown. Germline V gene sequence: CDR1 SEHNR, CDR2 FQNEAQ (reference sequence). The V and J ends lost 3 bases and 2 bases respectively, with 7 bases between them. The CDR3 is made up of 14 amino acids. Notes on the study in general: Blood also contained most expanded thyroid clonotypes above 0.001.

Material for sequencing was blood. V and J are TRBV7-9 and TRBJ2-2; no clear D. The receptor comes from a man between 18 and 35 years old with Graves' hyperthyroidism. The CDR3 DNA follows: TGTGCCAGCAGCTTCCAAACTAACACCGGGGAGCTGTTTTTT. Protein product: CASSFQTNTGELFF.